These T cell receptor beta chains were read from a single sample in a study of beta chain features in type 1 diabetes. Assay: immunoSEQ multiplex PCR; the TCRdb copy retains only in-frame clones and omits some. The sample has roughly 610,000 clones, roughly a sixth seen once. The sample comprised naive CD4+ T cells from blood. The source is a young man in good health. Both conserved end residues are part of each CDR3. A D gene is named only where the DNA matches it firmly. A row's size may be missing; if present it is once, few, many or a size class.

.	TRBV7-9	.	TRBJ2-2	TGTGCCAGCAGCTTATCGTCCGAAAGGAAGCTGTTTTTT	CASSLSSERKLFF
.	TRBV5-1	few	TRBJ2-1	TGCGCCAGCAGCCTTGCCCCTACCTACAATGAGCAGTTCTTC	CASSLAPTYNEQFF
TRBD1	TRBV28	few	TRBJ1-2	TGTGCCAGCAGTCCCGGGACAGGGATTAGAGGCTACACCTTC	CASSPGTGIRGYTF
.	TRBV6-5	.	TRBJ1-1	TGTGCCAGCAGTTACGTGATGAACACTGAAGCTTTCTTT	CASSYVMNTEAFF
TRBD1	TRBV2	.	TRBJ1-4	TGTGCCAGCAATCGACAGGGCTCTAATGAAAAACTGTTTTTT	CASNRQGSNEKLFF
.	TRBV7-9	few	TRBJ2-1	TGTGCCAGCAACACAAAAGGGGGTTCCTACAATGAGCAGTTCTTC	CASNTKGGSYNEQFF
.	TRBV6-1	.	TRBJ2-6	TGTGCCAGCTTCGGAGTCAACGTCCTGACTTTC	CASFGVNVLTF
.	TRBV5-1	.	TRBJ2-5	TGCGCCAGCAGCTTGGTCCCGAACTCCCAAGAGACCCAGTACTTC	CASSLVPNSQETQYF
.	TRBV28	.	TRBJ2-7	TGTGCCAGCAGTGAATCTCCAGGGGAACGTTCTTACGAGCAGTACTTC	CASSESPGERSYEQYF
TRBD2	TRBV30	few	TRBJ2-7	TGTGCCTGGAGTATCTCCAGCGGGGGATTCTACGAGCAGTACTTC	CAWSISSGGFYEQYF
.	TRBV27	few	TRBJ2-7	TGTGCCAGCAGGAAGGCAGGGACCTACGAGCAGTACTTC	CASRKAGTYEQYF
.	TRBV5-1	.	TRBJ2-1	TGCGCCAGCAGCTTGGACCTTCACAATGAGCAGTTCTTC	CASSLDLHNEQFF
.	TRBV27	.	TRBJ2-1	TGTGCCAGCAGTTTATTGCTAGGGAGCTCCTACAATGAGCAGTTCTTC	CASSLLLGSSYNEQFF
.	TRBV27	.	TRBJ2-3	TGTGCCAGCGGGGAATTAAGCCGCCCAGATACGCAGTATTTT	CASGELSRPDTQYF
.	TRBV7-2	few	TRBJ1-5	TGTGCCAGCAGCCAAGGTGGGGGCAATCAGCCCCAGCATTTT	CASSQGGGNQPQHF
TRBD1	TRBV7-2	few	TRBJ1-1	TGTGCCAGCAGCTTAGAGACAGGGCGGAACACTGAAGCTTTCTTT	CASSLETGRNTEAFF
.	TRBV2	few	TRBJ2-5	TGTGCCAGCAGGTACCAAGAGACCCAGTACTTC	CASRYQETQYF
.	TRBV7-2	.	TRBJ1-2	TGTGCCAGCAGCTTAGGTCGGGGTCCTAACTATGGCTACACCTTC	CASSLGRGPNYGYTF
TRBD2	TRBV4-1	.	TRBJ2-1	TGCGCCAGCAGCGAGCGCCTCCTAGCGGGAGTCAACAATGAGCAGTTCTTC	CASSERLLAGVNNEQFF
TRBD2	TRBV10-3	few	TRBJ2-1	TGTGCCATCAGTGAGCGGGAGGGCTCCTACAATGAGCAGTTCTTC	CAISEREGSYNEQFF
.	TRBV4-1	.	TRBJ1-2	TGCGCCAGCAGCTTAATGGTGGACACCGGTGGCTACACCTTC	CASSLMVDTGGYTF
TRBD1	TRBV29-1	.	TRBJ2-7	TGCAGCGTCAGGGACAGGGGGTTGACCTACGAGCAGTACTTC	CSVRDRGLTYEQYF
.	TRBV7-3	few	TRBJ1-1	TGTGCCAGCAGCAGGAACAGGGTTAACACTGAAGCTTTCTTT	CASSRNRVNTEAFF
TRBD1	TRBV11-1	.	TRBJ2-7	TGTGCCAGCAGCCCCCCGGACAGGGCGCGCGAGCAGTACTTC	CASSPPDRAREQYF
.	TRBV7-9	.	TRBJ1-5	TGTGCCAGCAGCTTAGAGGGTGGGACGGCGGACCAGCCCCAGCATTTT	CASSLEGGTADQPQHF
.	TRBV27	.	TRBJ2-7	TGTGCCAGCAGTTCCCCCCGGAGGACCTACGAGCAGTACTTC	CASSSPRRTYEQYF
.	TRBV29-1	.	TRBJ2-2	TGCAGCGTTGAGGCTCCCGTAACCGGGGAGCTGTTTTTT	CSVEAPVTGELFF
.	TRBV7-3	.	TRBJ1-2	TGTGCCAGCAGCTACCGGACGGGGGCGGAGGGCTACACCTTC	CASSYRTGAEGYTF
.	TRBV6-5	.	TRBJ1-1	TGTGCCAGTAAACGGTTCACTGAAGCTTTCTTT	CASKRFTEAFF